What follows describes a single T cell receptor (gamma chain). This receptor's antigen is unknown. The record has no base qualities; no much larger clone is one base away. This sample stems from a study of intestinal T cells in coeliac disease (TCRdb year 2020). Study-wide context: Coeliac patients were found to be much younger than controls, with mean ages of approximately 16.0 versus 55 years recorded in the TRG cohort. Duodenal biopsies from ten or so coeliac disease patients and ten or so non-coeliac controls were included in the TCR-delta (TRD) cohort. A second, larger TCR-gamma (TRG) cohort comprised duodenal biopsies from a few dozen coeliac disease patients and roughly 19 non-coeliac controls.

The CDR3 contains 14 residues, cysteine and phenylalanine counted. Kept here is only the CDR3 DNA, which spans 42 bases and is read in frame from base 1. From V the trimming removes 8 bases and from J it removes 3 bases, while the gene matches leave 7 bases of the junction unaccounted for. Summary of the overall study and its limitations: The coeliac group and the control group were significantly different in age, but an analysis split by age did not give significant classification. TRG clustering correctly classified most of the 54 biopsies (around 94%), with a reported leave-one-out accuracy of around 87%. There was no way to tell repeated CDR3 amino acid sequences apart from PCR duplicates. FFPE-derived DNA was found to be relatively degraded, and loss of a proportion of TCR sequences in each sample was likely caused by this degradation. TRD kmer-based clustering correctly classified all 20 or so biopsies in training, with a reported leave-one-out accuracy of 80% to 95%.

Libraries came from multiplex PCR. Sequenced using an Ion Torrent PGM. TRG repertoires were amplified from approximately 220 ng of biopsy DNA with the LymphoTrack kit, in which Illumina adapters are carried by the primers. After purification with AMPure XP beads and quantification on a 2100 Bioanalyzer, the TRG amplicons were pooled in equimolar amounts. An Ion PGM instrument was used to sequence the TRG libraries. From the authors' description of their analysis: Using FastX, any read was removed if more than 10% of its nucleotides had quality scores below the third quartile calculated per patient. Alignment of reads was performed with IMGT/HighV-QUEST so that V, D and J genes were assigned, CDR3 regions were identified and functionality was assessed. Sequences were converted to amino acids, and every sequence predicted to be non-functional was removed. CDR3s were broken into kmers both with and without positional annotation, kmer frequencies were analysed by PCA, and samples were clustered using each of the 1023 combinations of PCs 1-10. Classification was validated by leave-one-out cross-validation, re-optimising parameters on the remaining samples each time. Shannon diversity was calculated with the vegan R package from repeated random subsamples, each the size of the lowest read count. TCRdb reprocessed the public data with the CATT caller; entries with the same nucleotide sequence were combined afterwards. For this entry, the V and J calls and clone size follow TCRdb and not the study's own pipeline. In all, the sample holds under 1,500 gamma-chain clones, and around 43% of those were seen once. The top ten constitute around 13% of the sample.

For each case, genomic DNA was isolated from ten 5-um FFPE scrolls with the QIAamp DNA FFPE tissue kit. To test whether coeliac disease can be classified from the TCR repertoire, the study used fully anonymised formalin-fixed paraffin-embedded duodenal biopsies that were not needed for diagnosis. The chain was built from TRGV10 and TRGJP1. TRGV10 is designated an ORF whose function remains uncertain. The clonotype was recovered from a human donor with celiac disease. Sequenced input: a duodenal biopsy. Read as DNA, the sequence is TGTGCTGCGTGGGGAAACGCCACTGGTTGGTTCAAGATATTT. The encoded protein is CAAWGNATGWFKIF.